This entry lists 24 T cell receptor beta chains sequenced from one sample in a study of blood T cell repertoires in COVID-19. The method was immunoSEQ multiplex PCR; TCRdb's version includes in-frame clones alone and lacks a portion of them. Of about 55,000 clones listed, approximately 85% are singletons. Sequencing was carried out using peripheral blood. All receptors derive from a human donor in a cohort sampled during active COVID-19.

The chain has TRBV6-2 or TRBV6-3 and TRBJ2-5, with D perhaps matching TRBD2 (7 bases). V was trimmed by 0 bases and J by 5 bases, leaving 13 bases between them. CDR1 is MNHEY and CDR2 is SVGEGT in the germline V gene. The CDR3 contains 15 residues. CDR3 coding DNA: TGTGCCAGCAGTTACTCCGGGGGGCAAGGCGAGACCCAGTACTTC. Protein sequence: CASSYSGGQGETQYF.

This chain links TRBV5-1 with TRBJ1-3; D remains ambiguous. V was cut by 1 base and J by 0 bases, with 5 bases left in between. The CDR3 contains 14 residues. Germline V lookup: CDR1 SGHRS, CDR2 YFSETQ. Here the CDR3 reads CASSLSNSGNTIYF. DNA for the CDR3: TGCGCCAGCAGCTTGTCTAACTCTGGAAACACCATATATTTT.

The chain has TRBV5-6 and TRBJ2-7; 7 nucleotides agree with TRBD1. CDR3 length equals 16 residues. CDR1 and CDR2 from the germline V gene are SGHDT and YYEEEE. Trimming removed 2 bases from V and 3 bases from J; junction bases left unmatched: 11. Here the CDR3 reads CASSLGPFGTVYEQYF. The CDR3 DNA follows: TGTGCCAGCAGCTTAGGTCCCTTCGGGACAGTCTACGAGCAGTACTTC.

The J gene is TRBJ1-2, the V gene TRBV12-3 or TRBV12-4, with D perhaps TRBD1 (5 bases). The CDR3 loop spans 12 amino acids. V was pared by 3 bases and J by 9 bases, with 11 bases between. DNA for the CDR3: TGTGCCAGCAGTTTGGAAGCGGGGCGCTACACCTTC. Encoded protein: CASSLEAGRYTF.

The rearrangement links TRBV6-5 to TRBJ2-7; 11 nucleotides match TRBD1. The CDR3 has 16 residues. The V gene's germline CDR1 is MNHEY and CDR2 SVGAGI. J gave up 2 bases and V 4 bases, and 7 bases lay outside the gene matches. Written as DNA, the CDR3 is TGTGCCAGCAGTTTCGGACAGGGGGCCCTTCCCTACGAGCAGTACTTC. This sequence encodes CASSFGQGALPYEQYF.

The V gene is TRBV19, the J gene TRBJ1-5, with 10 bases that match TRBD1. Germline values: CDR1 LNHDA, CDR2 SQIVND (reference sequence). The CDR3 has 13 amino acids. Germline trimming cut 11 bases from V and 5 bases from J; bases unmatched to any gene: 6. The DNA for the CDR3 is TGTGCCGTTGTTGGGACAGGGGATCAGCCCCAGCATTTT. This translates into CAVVGTGDQPQHF.

The chain recombines TRBV7-6 with TRBJ2-5; a possible D gene is TRBD2 (5 bases). This CDR3 spans 15 amino acids. Germline assignment: CDR1 SGHVS and CDR2 FNYEAQ. V was shortened by 0 bases and J by 5 bases, with 13 bases between the two germline ends. CDR3 bases: TGTGCCAGCAGCTTAGCGGCGGGCTTTTCGGAGACCCAGTACTTC. Protein product: CASSLAAGFSETQYF.

The chain recombines TRBV5-6 with TRBJ2-5; D may be TRBD2 (6 bases). In germline, CDR1 is SGHDT, CDR2 YYEEEE. The V end lost 5 bases, the J end lost 3 bases, and 11 bases lay between the germline ends. This CDR3 spans 13 amino acids. The CDR3 coding sequence is TGTGCCAGCAGTTTTACGGGGGAAGAGACCCAGTACTTC. Amino acid sequence: CASSFTGEETQYF.

The rearrangement joins TRBV6-5 to TRBJ2-1; D gene uncertain. There are 14 residues in the CDR3. CDR1 and CDR2 from the germline V gene are MNHEY and SVGAGI. The germline V and J ends were trimmed by 0 bases and 10 bases, with 13 bases remaining between them. Here the CDR3 reads CASSYSIRVSEQFF. The CDR3 DNA is TGTGCCAGCAGTTACTCGATACGGGTAAGCGAGCAGTTCTTC.

The rearrangement uses TRBV5-6 and TRBJ2-7, with 11 nucleotides matching TRBD2. Germline V gene lookup returns CDR1 SGHDT and CDR2 YYEEEE. The CDR3 sequence is 17 residues long. The J segment lost 4 bases and the V segment lost 1 base, leaving 10 bases of the junction unmatched. The CDR3 DNA sequence: TGTGCCAGCAGCTTGAATGTGGGGGCTAGCGGGAGGTACGAGCAGTACTTC. Amino acid sequence: CASSLNVGASGRYEQYF.

CDR3 bases: TGTGCCAGCAGCCGCCGCTCGACCGGGACTAGCAGACCTGAGCAGTTCTTC. Encoded protein: CASSRRSTGTSRPEQFF. The rearrangement links TRBV27 to TRBJ2-1; TRBD2 aligns across 9 bases. V gave up 6 bases and J gave up 9 bases; unmatched junction bases: 18. The germline CDR1 and CDR2 sequences are MNHEY and SMNVEV (reference sequence). The CDR3 is 17 amino acids.

V gene TRBV11-3 combines with J gene TRBJ2-6, with D possibly being TRBD1 (6 bases). Germline V CDR1 and CDR2: SGHNT, YENEEA. The germline V and J ends were trimmed by 5 bases and 0 bases, with 14 bases remaining between them. This CDR3 has 17 amino acids. This chain's CDR3 is CASSLTTGYSGANVLTF. The CDR3 DNA follows: TGTGCCAGCAGCCTCACCACAGGGTACTCTGGGGCCAACGTCCTGACTTTC.

CDR3 bases: TGTGCCACCGGAAGGGGAAGAGAAAAACTGTTTTTT. It yields the protein CATGRGREKLFF. V usage is TRBV3-1 (or the pseudogene TRBV3-2) and J usage is TRBJ1-4; the D gene is possibly TRBD1 (5 bases). CDR1 and CDR2 (germline): LGHDT, YNNKEL (reference sequence). CDR3 length: 12 amino acids. Trimming stripped 10 bases from V and 8 bases from J, with 14 bases between.

The rearrangement uses TRBV9 and TRBJ1-2; no clear D. The CDR3 has 13 residues. Trimming stripped 3 bases from V and 4 bases from J, with 10 bases between. Germline V gene sequence: CDR1 SGDLS, CDR2 YYNGEE. In DNA, the CDR3 is TGTGCCAGCAGCGCAGGCGAGGGCTATGGCTACACCTTC. Translation: CASSAGEGYGYTF.

V and J are TRBV19 and TRBJ2-5; 14 bases line up with TRBD2. Trimming cost V 6 bases and J 2 bases; bases outside gene matches: 2. The CDR3 runs to 15 residues. Per the germline V gene, CDR1 is LNHDA and CDR2 is SQIVND (reference sequence). In DNA form, the CDR3 reads TGTGCCAGTAGCCGACTAGCGGGAGGGCAAGAGACCCAGTACTTC. Translated: CASSRLAGGQETQYF. The whole variable domain, filled in from reference TRBV19 and TRBJ2-5, reads DGGITQSPKYLFRKEGQNVTLSCEQNLNHDAMYWYRQDPGQGLRLIYYSQIVNDFQKGDIAEGYSVSREKKESFPLTVTSAQKNPTAFYLCASSRLAGGQETQYFGPGTRLLVL.

The CDR3 nucleotides are TGTGCCAGCAGCTTAAGGGAAGGCGGGGGTGAGACCCAGTACTTC. This codes for CASSLREGGGETQYF. The chain is built from TRBV7-9 and TRBJ2-5, with TRBD2 identical over 7 bases. Germline V lookup: CDR1 SEHNR, CDR2 FQNEAQ (reference sequence). The CDR3 consists of 15 residues. The junction had 8 bases not matched to a gene; V was cut back by 2 bases and J by 5 bases. Using reference TRBV7-9 and TRBJ2-5 for the parts outside the CDR3, the full variable domain is DTGVSQNPRHKITKRGQNVTFRCDPISEHNRLYWYRQTLGQGPEFLTYFQNEAQLEKSRLLSDRFSAERPKGSFSTLEIQRTEQGDSAMYLCASSLREGGGETQYFGPGTRLLVL.

This clone was picked up a small number of times. The chain carries TRBV4-2 and TRBJ1-5, with D possibly matching TRBD1 (5 bases). The CDR3 consists of 15 residues. CDR1 is LGHNA and CDR2 is YNFKEQ in the germline V gene. Trimming took off 1 base at V and 8 bases at J, with 15 bases between the two ends. The CDR3 here is CASSQGKGPTKPQHF. The CDR3 bases are TGTGCCAGCAGCCAAGGCAAGGGGCCTACGAAGCCCCAGCATTTT.

V gene TRBV7-2 combines with J gene TRBJ2-7, with 8 bases that match TRBD1. V trimming: 5 bases; J trimming: 2 bases; junction bases outside the gene matches: 5. The germline CDR1 and CDR2 sequences are SGHTA and FQGNSA. The CDR3 runs to 14 residues. The CDR3 DNA is TGTGCCAGCAGCCCCCGGACAGGGCCCTACGAGCAGTACTTC. This encodes CASSPRTGPYEQYF.

This rearrangement joins TRBV28 to TRBJ2-7, with a possible D match to TRBD1 (6 bases). CDR3 length equals 16 residues. Germline V gives CDR1 MDHEN, CDR2 SYDVKM. V lost 7 bases and J lost 2, with 21 bases in between. The CDR3: CASIPPRGFYPYEQYF. In DNA form, the CDR3 reads TGTGCCAGCATTCCTCCCAGGGGCTTCTACCCCTACGAGCAGTACTTC. Using reference TRBV28 and TRBJ2-7 for the parts outside the CDR3, the full variable domain is DVKVTQSSRYLVKRTGEKVFLECVQDMDHENMFWYRQDPGLGLRLIYFSYDVKMKEKGDIPEGYSVSREKKERFSLILESASTNQTSMYLCASIPPRGFYPYEQYFGPGTRLTVT.

The chain employs TRBV7-6 and TRBJ2-5; 9 bases are a match to TRBD1. V was pared by 0 bases and J by 1 base, with 9 bases of the junction left unmatched. Germline CDR1 is SGHVS and CDR2 is FNYEAQ. This CDR3 comprises 18 residues. CDR3: CASSLAAPGTGPQETQYF. The CDR3 DNA sequence: TGTGCCAGCAGCTTAGCTGCCCCCGGGACAGGGCCCCAAGAGACCCAGTACTTC. Full variable domain (outside the CDR3, taken from reference TRBV7-6 and TRBJ2-5): GAGVSQSPRYKVTKRGQDVALRCDPISGHVSLYWYRQALGQGPEFLTYFNYEAQQDKSGLPNDRFSAERPEGSISTLTIQRTEQRDSAMYRCASSLAAPGTGPQETQYFGPGTRLLVL.

The gene calls are TRBV28 and TRBJ2-1; 7 positions agree with TRBD2. The V and J ends lost 3 bases and 3 bases, in that order; junction bases with no gene match: 2. The CDR3 loop spans 14 amino acids. Germline assignment: CDR1 MDHEN and CDR2 SYDVKM. The CDR3 bases are TGTGCCAGCAGTTTTCTAGCGGTCTACAATGAGCAGTTCTTC. Translated: CASSFLAVYNEQFF.

This sequence joins TRBV30 and TRBJ1-5, with D maybe TRBD1 (6 bases). Germline CDR1 reads GTSNPN; CDR2 reads SVGIG (reference sequence). The V and J ends lost 4 bases and 1 base respectively, with 14 bases between them. This CDR3 comprises 15 residues. The CDR3 DNA is TGTGCCTGGACCCCCCCAGGGGCGAGCAATCAGCCCCAGCATTTT. This gives the protein CAWTPPGASNQPQHF.

The chain joins TRBV6-5 to TRBJ1-1; tentatively, D is TRBD1 (5 bases). Looked up from germline, CDR1 is MNHEY and CDR2 is SVGAGI. CDR3 length equals 11 residues. The V and J ends lost 8 bases and 7 bases respectively, with 11 bases between them. Written as DNA, the CDR3 is TGTGCCAGCCCCGGGGGTGTTGAAGCTTTCTTT. It translates to CASPGGVEAFF.

This chain links TRBV30 with TRBJ2-7; TRBD2 matches 8 bases. Trimming cost V 4 bases and J 6 bases; bases outside gene matches: 11. The CDR3 has 14 amino acids. CDR1 is GTSNPN, CDR2 SVGIG, per germline (reference sequence). The CDR3 loop is CAWIGGLGLAEQYF. In DNA, the CDR3 is TGTGCCTGGATTGGGGGACTAGGGCTCGCCGAGCAGTACTTC. Together with reference TRBV30 and TRBJ2-7, the CDR3 gives the full variable domain: SQTIHQWPATLVQPVGSPLSLECTVEGTSNPNLYWYRQAAGRGLQLLFYSVGIGQISSEVPQNLSASRPQDRQFILSSKKLLLSDSGFYLCAWIGGLGLAEQYFGPGTRLTVT.